The 19 T cell receptor beta chains presented below share a single source sample, sequenced in a study of cytotoxic CD8 clonotypes in ibrutinib-treated CLL. The table came from immunoSEQ multiplex PCR; TCRdb's copy has only in-frame clones and leaves some out. The sample lists over 15,000 clones; more than 65% were seen once. Sample: PBMCs, taken before ibrutinib treatment. All receptors derive from a human donor with chronic lymphocytic leukemia.

CDR3 residues: CASSLITGPSGNTIYF. For the CDR3, the DNA is TGTGCCAGTAGCCTTATAACAGGTCCCTCTGGAAACACCATATATTTT. The chain has TRBV19 and TRBJ1-3; maybe TRBD1 (5 bases). V was pared by 6 bases and J by 0 bases, with 15 bases between. The germline V gene encodes CDR1 LNHDA and CDR2 SQIVND (reference sequence). The CDR3 sequence is 16 residues long.

The rearrangement uses TRBV15 and TRBJ2-5, with 9 bases lining up with TRBD2. The CDR3 has 15 amino acids. The V gene's germline CDR1 is LNHNV and CDR2 YYDKDF (reference sequence). V shed 5 bases and J 5 bases; nucleotides not matched to a gene: 9. CDR3 sequence (DNA): TGTGCCACCAGCGGCGGGGGGGCGGTCGGTGAGACCCAGTACTTC. It encodes CATSGGGAVGETQYF. The full variable domain, rest sourced from reference TRBV15 and TRBJ2-5, is DAMVIQNPRYQVTQFGKPVTLSCSQTLNHNVMYWYQQKSSQAPKLLFHYYDKDFNNEADTPDNFQSRRPNTSFCFLDIRSPGLGDTAMYLCATSGGGAVGETQYFGPGTRLLVL.

This clone is medium-sized (0.01 to 0.1%). The chain uses TRBV7-9 and TRBJ1-4; D might be TRBD1 (5 bases). Germline CDR1 and CDR2: SEHNR and FQNEAQ (reference sequence). The CDR3 is 16 amino acids. V was pared by 5 bases and J by 0 bases, with 13 bases between. CDR3 sequence: CASSPGTYATNEKLFF. As DNA, the CDR3 is TGTGCCAGCAGCCCCGGGACCTATGCAACTAATGAAAAACTGTTTTTT. Full variable domain (remainder filled in from reference TRBV7-9 and TRBJ1-4): DTGVSQNPRHKITKRGQNVTFRCDPISEHNRLYWYRQTLGQGPEFLTYFQNEAQLEKSRLLSDRFSAERPKGSFSTLEIQRTEQGDSAMYLCASSPGTYATNEKLFFGSGTQLSVL.

This chain links TRBV7-8 with TRBJ2-7; D is perhaps TRBD2 (6 bases). V lost 1 base to trimming and J lost 3 bases, with 10 bases between them. The CDR3 runs 14 residues. CDR1 and CDR2 (germline): SGHVS, FQNEAQ. CDR3 sequence reads: CASSLGRVGYEQYF. CDR3 in DNA: TGTGCCAGCAGCTTAGGGAGGGTAGGCTACGAGCAGTACTTC.

There are a few counts of this clone. The V call is TRBV18, the J call TRBJ2-2; no definite D call. The CDR3 extends over 15 amino acids. Trimming removed 3 bases from V and 4 bases from J, with 12 bases in between. CDR1 KGHSH and CDR2 LQKENI come from the germline V gene. DNA of the CDR3: TGTGCCAGCTCACCGATCTCTCCACCCACCGGGGAGCTGTTTTTT. Protein: CASSPISPPTGELFF.

The rearrangement uses TRBV7-6 and TRBJ2-7, with D perhaps TRBD1 (5 bases). This CDR3 spans 13 amino acids. The V end was cut by 8 bases, the J end by 0 bases, with 11 bases between. CDR1 SGHVS and CDR2 FNYEAQ come from the germline V gene. CDR3 protein: CASSTAPSYEQYF. The DNA of the CDR3 is TGTGCCAGCTCGACAGCCCCCTCCTACGAGCAGTACTTC.

This chain joins TRBV27 and TRBJ1-5; TRBD1 might be the D (6 bases). The germline CDR1 and CDR2 sequences are MNHEY and SMNVEV (reference sequence). The length of the CDR3 is 17 residues. The V end was cut by 5 bases, the J end by 4 bases, with 21 bases between. This CDR3 is CASSETGTARGNQPQHF. The CDR3 DNA sequence: TGTGCCAGCAGTGAAACCGGGACGGCAAGGGGGAATCAGCCCCAGCATTTT.

The chain combines TRBV9 with TRBJ2-7; D may be TRBD2 (5 bases). Trimming cost V 4 bases and J 0 bases, with 11 bases left between them. Germline CDR1 and CDR2: SGDLS and YYNGEE. CDR3 length: 14 amino acids. The CDR3 bases are TGTGCCAGCAGCTTCACCGGGAACTCCTACGAGCAGTACTTC. This encodes CASSFTGNSYEQYF. Full variable domain (remainder filled in from reference TRBV9 and TRBJ2-7): DSGVTQTPKHLITATGQRVTLRCSPRSGDLSVYWYQQSLDQGLQFLIQYYNGEERAKGNILERFSAQQFPDLHSELNLSSLELGDSALYFCASSFTGNSYEQYFGPGTRLTVT.

This chain joins TRBV9 and TRBJ2-1, with D perhaps matching TRBD2 (6 bases). The V end lost 5 bases, the J end lost 7 bases, and 16 bases lay between the germline ends. The CDR3 loop spans 14 amino acids. CDR1 is SGDLS and CDR2 is YYNGEE in the germline V gene. The CDR3 coding sequence is TGTGCCAGCAGAGCCATGGGAGGCCATAATGAGCAGTTCTTC. Its protein is CASRAMGGHNEQFF. Together with reference TRBV9 and TRBJ2-1, the CDR3 gives the full variable domain: DSGVTQTPKHLITATGQRVTLRCSPRSGDLSVYWYQQSLDQGLQFLIQYYNGEERAKGNILERFSAQQFPDLHSELNLSSLELGDSALYFCASRAMGGHNEQFFGPGTRLTVL.

The V and J genes are TRBV7-6 and TRBJ1-5; the D is unclear. CDR3 size: 16 residues. Germline-derived CDR1 and CDR2 are SGHVS and FNYEAQ. The V end lost 2 bases, the J end lost 6 bases, and 17 bases lay between the germline ends. CDR3 region: CASSLTEGGGVQPQHF. DNA for the CDR3: TGTGCCAGCAGCTTAACGGAGGGCGGCGGGGTTCAGCCCCAGCATTTT.

This clone was observed a few times. The chain links TRBV11-2 to TRBJ1-2; D is unresolved. CDR1 and CDR2 (germline): SGHAT, FQNNGV. Trimming took 5 bases from V and 5 from J, leaving 15 bases between them. This CDR3 is 14 amino acids long. CDR3 coding DNA: TGTGCCAGCAGCCCCGGGCCACCACGGTATGGCTACACCTTC. It yields the protein CASSPGPPRYGYTF.

The chain recombines TRBV5-1 with TRBJ1-1; D possibly corresponds to TRBD1 (5 bases). This CDR3 region has 16 residues. In germline, CDR1 is SGHRS, CDR2 YFSETQ. The V gene lost 1 base and the J gene lost 1 base, with 14 bases spanning the gap. CDR3 loop: CASSLSVAGPNTEAFF. Here the CDR3 DNA reads TGCGCCAGCAGCTTGAGTGTGGCGGGACCGAACACTGAAGCTTTCTTT.

The rearrangement links TRBV9 to TRBJ1-6; 9 bases fit TRBD1. The germline CDR1 and CDR2 sequences are SGDLS and YYNGEE. This CDR3 contains 17 residues. With 3 bases clipped from V and 7 bases from J, the junction kept 11 bases outside the gene matches. CDR3 protein: CASSEGTGTGNNSPLHF. CDR3 coding DNA: TGTGCCAGCAGCGAGGGAACCGGGACAGGGAACAATTCACCCCTCCACTTT.

V is TRBV4-3 and J is TRBJ2-3; 11 nucleotides match TRBD2. This CDR3 region has 15 residues. Germline CDR1 is LGHNA and CDR2 is YSLEER. Losses at the gene ends were 5 bases for V and 2 bases for J; bases not matched to a gene: 3. Here the CDR3 reads CASSLAGGPTDTQYF. In DNA, the CDR3 is TGCGCCAGCAGCTTAGCGGGGGGGCCCACAGATACGCAGTATTTT.

The chain carries TRBV5-4 and TRBJ2-2; 12 bases line up with TRBD2. Trimming removed 5 bases from V and 1 base from J; junction bases left unmatched: 0. The CDR3 is 15 amino acids. CDR1 and CDR2 from the germline V gene are SGHNT and YYREEE (reference sequence). CDR3 loop: CASRLAGGNTGELFF. The CDR3 region has the DNA TGTGCCAGCAGACTAGCGGGGGGGAACACCGGGGAGCTGTTTTTT.

This chain uses TRBV27 with TRBJ2-1; 8 bases fit TRBD2. The V and J ends lost 5 bases and 4 bases, in that order; junction bases with no gene match: 10. The CDR3 is 16 residues long. Germline V gene lookup returns CDR1 MNHEY and CDR2 SMNVEV (reference sequence). CDR3 nucleotide sequence: TGTGCCAGCAGTGATAGCGGGGCCAACAGTTACAATGAGCAGTTCTTC. This codes for CASSDSGANSYNEQFF.

The CDR3 DNA reads TGTGCCAGCTCACCACCTCAGGGGACAGGGGGCACTGAAGCTTTCTTT. This sequence encodes CASSPPQGTGGTEAFF. This sequence joins TRBV18 and TRBJ1-1; 11 nucleotides line up with TRBD1. From germline, CDR1 is KGHSH and CDR2 LQKENI. The CDR3 is made up of 16 amino acids. V dropped 0 bases and J dropped 4; count of bases not matched to a gene: 4.

The V and J genes are TRBV9 and TRBJ2-3; D may be TRBD1 (6 bases). This CDR3 region has 13 residues. From germline, CDR1 is SGDLS and CDR2 YYNGEE. Trimming left V 5 bases short and J 0 bases short, with 7 bases between. In nucleotides, the CDR3 is TGTGCCAGCAGGCAGGGGAGCACAGATACGCAGTATTTT. Protein: CASRQGSTDTQYF.

This clone occurred once. Mismatch with germline at one junction end may stem from a read error. The chain has TRBV4-3 and TRBJ2-7; either TRBD1 or TRBD2 may supply D (5 bases each). The CDR3 consists of 14 residues. Per germline, CDR1 LGHNA and CDR2 YSLEER. The CDR3 protein is CASSQQHRDAGRHF. In DNA form, the CDR3 reads TGCGCCAGCAGCCAACAACACCGGGACGCCGGGCGGCACTTC.